One sample yielded the 21 T cell receptor beta chains listed below, sequenced in a study of blood T cell repertoires in COVID-19. Only in-frame clones appear in the TCRdb table, and some are missing; sequencing was by immunoSEQ multiplex PCR. The sample holds a few hundred thousand clones; 89% are singletons and the top ten take around 6%. The sample was peripheral blood. Receptors originate from a man aged 18 to 29 who had recovered from COVID-19.

V and J are TRBV19 and TRBJ2-7; D is perhaps TRBD2 (6 bases). V dropped 4 bases and J dropped 1 base, with 14 bases sitting between them. The length of the CDR3 is 15 residues. Per germline, CDR1 LNHDA and CDR2 SQIVND (reference sequence). The CDR3: CASSRAGGESYEQYF. The DNA for the CDR3 is TGTGCCAGTAGTAGGGCGGGCGGGGAATCCTACGAGCAGTACTTC. The full variable domain, with the rest looked up from reference TRBV19 and TRBJ2-7, is DGGITQSPKYLFRKEGQNVTLSCEQNLNHDAMYWYRQDPGQGLRLIYYSQIVNDFQKGDIAEGYSVSREKKESFPLTVTSAQKNPTAFYLCASSRAGGESYEQYFGPGTRLTVT.

This clone was recorded only once. J is TRBJ2-7 and V is TRBV29-1; possibly TRBD2 for D (5 bases). Germline CDR1 reads SQVTM; CDR2 reads ANQGSEA. CDR3 length equals 13 residues. The V end lost 3 bases, the J end lost 1 base, and 10 bases lay between the germline ends. The CDR3 reads CSVEMRTSYEQYF. The CDR3, as DNA: TGCAGCGTTGAGATGCGGACTTCCTACGAGCAGTACTTC.

V and J are TRBV6-8 and TRBJ2-1; no clear D gene. Germline CDR1 reads MNHGY; CDR2 reads SAAAGT. The CDR3 runs to 15 residues. V gave up 6 bases and J gave up 0 bases, with 12 bases separating them. CDR3 protein: CASRNELSSYNEQFF. The CDR3 DNA reads as TGTGCCAGCAGGAACGAACTTAGCTCCTACAATGAGCAGTTCTTC.

The chain links TRBV12-5 to TRBJ2-3; D is uncertain. This CDR3 contains 13 residues. Trimming took off 2 bases at V and 3 bases at J, with 6 bases between the two ends. Germline CDR1 LGHNT, CDR2 FRNRAP. The CDR3 loop reads CASGLLFTDTQYF. The CDR3 bases are TGTGCTAGTGGTTTGTTATTTACAGATACGCAGTATTTT. The complete variable domain, with remaining parts taken from reference TRBV12-5 and TRBJ2-3, reads DARVTQTPRHKVTEMGQEVTMRCQPILGHNTVFWYRQTMMQGLELLAYFRNRAPLDDSGMPKDRFSAEMPDATLATLKIQPSEPRDSAVYFCASGLLFTDTQYFGPGTRLTVL.

The rearrangement uses TRBV24-1 and TRBJ1-5; 7 bases line up with TRBD1. V trimming: 3 bases; J trimming: 6 bases; junction bases outside the gene matches: 16. This CDR3 spans 18 amino acids. Germline V gene lookup returns CDR1 KGHDR and CDR2 SFDVKD. The CDR3 region is CATSDAEPGQPWSQPQHF. CDR3 in DNA: TGTGCCACCAGTGATGCCGAACCGGGACAGCCTTGGAGTCAGCCCCAGCATTTT.

The V gene is TRBV27, the J gene TRBJ1-1; D gene unclear. The CDR3 sequence is 12 residues long. V lost 10 bases and J 7 bases, leaving 16 bases between the germline ends. Germline V lookup: CDR1 MNHEY, CDR2 SMNVEV (reference sequence). The DNA for the CDR3 is TGTGCCACCAGGCTGGAGGTCGGTGAAGCTTTCTTT. Its translation: CATRLEVGEAFF.

CDR3 region: CASSFSGTGAEAFF. The CDR3 DNA reads TGTGCCAGCAGCTTTTCCGGGACAGGGGCTGAAGCTTTCTTT. V and J are TRBV6-2 or TRBV6-3 and TRBJ1-1; TRBD1 matches 10 bases. The J segment lost 6 bases and the V segment lost 6 bases, leaving 7 bases of the junction unmatched. Germline V CDR1 and CDR2: MNHEY, SVGEGT. The length of the CDR3 is 14 residues.

This clone was observed once. This chain joins TRBV30 and TRBJ2-1; D is unclear. V dropped 8 bases and J dropped 1 base, with 9 bases sitting between them. CDR1 is GTSNPN and CDR2 is SVGIG in the germline V gene (reference sequence). This CDR3 region has 12 residues. The CDR3 loop reads CARRSSYNEQFF. The DNA for the CDR3 is TGTGCCCGACGGAGTTCCTACAATGAGCAGTTCTTC.

The chain combines TRBV18 with TRBJ1-1, with unresolved D. Trimming cost V 2 bases and J 7 bases, with 11 bases left between them. Germline CDR1 KGHSH, CDR2 LQKENI. The CDR3 covers 13 residues. The CDR3 DNA follows: TGTGCCAGCTCACCAGGGGAGGGTGGTGAAGCTTTCTTT. Protein product: CASSPGEGGEAFF.

The rearrangement uses TRBV27 and TRBJ2-1, with 7 bases lining up with TRBD1. This CDR3 comprises 15 residues. Losses at the gene ends were 6 bases for V and 4 bases for J; bases not matched to a gene: 9. Germline loops: CDR1 MNHEY, CDR2 SMNVEV (reference sequence). The CDR3 DNA follows: TGTGCCAGCAGCCGACAGGGAAGGGTGTACAATGAGCAGTTCTTC. It yields the protein CASSRQGRVYNEQFF.

The V gene is TRBV2, the J gene TRBJ1-2; maybe TRBD1 (5 bases). Per germline, CDR1 SNHLY and CDR2 FYNNEI. This CDR3 comprises 15 residues. V was pared by 4 bases and J by 4 bases, with 16 bases between. The CDR3 DNA reads TGTGCCAGCAGTGGAGGTGGCGGGGCCCGCTATGGCTACACCTTC. Its protein product is CASSGGGGARYGYTF.

V is TRBV19 and J is TRBJ2-2; TRBD2 matches 8 bases. The germline V gene has CDR1 LNHDA and CDR2 SQIVND (reference sequence). Germline trimming cut 7 bases from V and 7 bases from J; bases unmatched to any gene: 17. This CDR3 is 17 amino acids long. CDR3 nucleotide sequence: TGTGCCAGTACCACCCACGGGAGGGTAGGAGATTTCGGGGAGCTGTTTTTT. It codes for CASTTHGRVGDFGELFF.

CDR3: CASSFGLGYYEQYF. DNA for the CDR3: TGTGCCAGCAGTTTCGGACTAGGATACTACGAGCAGTACTTC. The chain couples TRBV27 to TRBJ2-7, with TRBD2 identical over 7 bases. Trimming cost V 3 bases and J 3 bases; bases outside gene matches: 5. This CDR3 contains 14 residues. Germline values: CDR1 MNHEY, CDR2 SMNVEV (reference sequence).

The chain carries TRBV5-1 and TRBJ2-4, with D maybe TRBD1 (5 bases). Germline V lookup: CDR1 SGHRS, CDR2 YFSETQ. This CDR3 comprises 15 residues. Between the trimmed V and J ends, which lost 4 bases and 4 bases, there was a span of 15 bases. The CDR3 DNA follows: TGCGCCAGCAGCCCCAGGGAAGGGGAAAAAAACATTCAGTACTTC. Translation gives CASSPREGEKNIQYF.

The CDR3 loop is CASRLAGTTEQFF. In nucleotides, the CDR3 is TGTGCCAGCAGGCTAGCGGGGACAACTGAGCAGTTCTTC. This rearrangement joins TRBV5-4 to TRBJ2-1, with 9 bases lining up with TRBD2. The CDR3 has 13 amino acids. CDR1 and CDR2 from the germline V gene are SGHNT and YYREEE (reference sequence). With 5 bases clipped from V and 9 bases from J, the junction kept 6 bases outside the gene matches.

This chain connects TRBV5-4 to TRBJ1-1; unclear D gene. V dropped 3 bases and J dropped 4 bases, with 10 bases sitting between them. CDR3 length equals 13 residues. Germline CDR1 and CDR2: SGHNT and YYREEE (reference sequence). CDR3 loop: CASSSGGGTEAFF. The CDR3 DNA reads as TGTGCCAGCAGCTCTGGAGGAGGCACTGAAGCTTTCTTT. The full variable domain, rest sourced from reference TRBV5-4 and TRBJ1-1, is ETGVTQSPTHLIKTRGQQVTLRCSSQSGHNTVSWYQQALGQGPQFIFQYYREEENGRGNFPPRFSGLQFPNYSSELNVNALELDDSALYLCASSSGGGTEAFFGQGTRLTVV.

The rearrangement links TRBV4-3 to TRBJ2-7; 9 bases match TRBD2. Germline assignment: CDR1 LGHNA and CDR2 YSLEER. This CDR3 has 17 residues. The J segment lost 2 bases and the V segment lost 0 bases, leaving 8 bases of the junction unmatched. In DNA, the CDR3 is TGCGCCAGCAGCCAAGATCTTCGTGGCGGGGGGGCCTACGAGCAGTACTTC. It is translated as CASSQDLRGGGAYEQYF.

The V and J genes are TRBV7-2 and TRBJ2-1, with D possibly matching TRBD2 (5 bases). The V end lost 1 base, the J end lost 7 bases, and 8 bases lay between the germline ends. Looked up from germline, CDR1 is SGHTA and CDR2 is FQGNSA. The CDR3 runs 13 residues. CDR3 sequence reads: CASSLDRGNEQFF. As DNA, the CDR3 is TGTGCCAGCAGCTTAGATCGGGGAAATGAGCAGTTCTTC.

This chain connects TRBV7-9 to TRBJ1-5; the D gene is possibly TRBD1 (6 bases). CDR3 size: 14 residues. CDR1 is SEHNR and CDR2 is FQNEAQ in the germline V gene (reference sequence). Trimming removed 1 base from V and 4 bases from J, with 8 bases in between. CDR3 coding DNA: TGTGCCAGCAGCTTAGGGACAGAAAATCAGCCCCAGCATTTT. Translated, it gives CASSLGTENQPQHF.

This clone was found a few times. The rearrangement joins TRBV7-2 to TRBJ2-1; 10 nucleotides line up with TRBD1. The CDR3 has 18 amino acids. From germline, CDR1 is SGHTA and CDR2 FQGNSA. J lost 12 bases, V lost 4 bases, and 21 bases had no gene match. Here the CDR3 reads CASSSYSPGTGVLWVQFF. As DNA, the CDR3 is TGTGCCAGCAGCTCATACTCCCCCGGGACAGGGGTCTTGTGGGTGCAGTTCTTC.

This chain connects TRBV19 to TRBJ1-3; D unclear. Germline V lookup: CDR1 LNHDA, CDR2 SQIVND (reference sequence). The CDR3 extends over 12 amino acids. V dropped 7 bases and J dropped 4 bases, with 8 bases sitting between them. The CDR3 DNA reads TGTGCCAGTAACGCGGCGGGAAACACCATATATTTT. As protein: CASNAAGNTIYF.